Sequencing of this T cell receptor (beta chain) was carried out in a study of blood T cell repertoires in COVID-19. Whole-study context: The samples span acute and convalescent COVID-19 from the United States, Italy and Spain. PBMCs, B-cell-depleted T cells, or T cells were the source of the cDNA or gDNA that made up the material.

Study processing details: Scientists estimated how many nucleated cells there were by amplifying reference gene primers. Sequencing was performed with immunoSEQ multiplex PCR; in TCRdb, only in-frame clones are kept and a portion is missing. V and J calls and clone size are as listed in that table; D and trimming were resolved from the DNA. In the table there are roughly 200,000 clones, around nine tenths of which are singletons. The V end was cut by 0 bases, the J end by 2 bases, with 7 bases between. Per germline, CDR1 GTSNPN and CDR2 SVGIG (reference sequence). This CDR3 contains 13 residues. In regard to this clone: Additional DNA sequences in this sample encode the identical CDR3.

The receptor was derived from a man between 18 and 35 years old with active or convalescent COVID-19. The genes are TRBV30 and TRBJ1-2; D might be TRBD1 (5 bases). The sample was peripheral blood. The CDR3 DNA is TGTGCCTGGAGTGTACGGGGGAACTATGGCTACACCTTC. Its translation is CAWSVRGNYGYTF.